Shown below are 25 T cell receptor beta chains from a single sample sequenced in a study of blood T cell repertoires in COVID-19. Assay used: immunoSEQ multiplex PCR; TCRdb lists only in-frame clones, some missing. The repertoire includes about 250,000 clones, about 83% of them detected once, and roughly 1.4% sits in the top ten. The material sequenced was peripheral blood. These receptors all stem from a woman in her thirties or forties who had recovered from COVID-19.

V usage is TRBV5-5 and J usage is TRBJ1-1, with D tentatively TRBD1 (6 bases). The germline V and J ends were trimmed by 2 bases and 5 bases, with 19 bases remaining between them. Per germline, CDR1 SGHKS and CDR2 YYEKEE (reference sequence). This CDR3 comprises 16 residues. CDR3 bases: TGTGCCAGCAGCTTTGGGACATCTCAAGGGAATACTGAAGCTTTCTTT. Amino acids: CASSFGTSQGNTEAFF.

J is TRBJ2-7 and V is TRBV28, with 7 bases matching TRBD1. V gave up 7 bases and J gave up 7 bases; unmatched junction bases: 16. Per germline, CDR1 MDHEN and CDR2 SYDVKM. The CDR3 covers 15 residues. The CDR3 region has the DNA TGTGCCAGCAACAACAGGGGAATCGTATCGGGAGAGCAGTACTTC. This sequence encodes CASNNRGIVSGEQYF. The full variable domain, completed using reference TRBV28 and TRBJ2-7, is DVKVTQSSRYLVKRTGEKVFLECVQDMDHENMFWYRQDPGLGLRLIYFSYDVKMKEKGDIPEGYSVSREKKERFSLILESASTNQTSMYLCASNNRGIVSGEQYFGPGTRLTVT.

The genes are TRBV5-5 and TRBJ2-2; D not certain. This CDR3 spans 13 amino acids. Germline V CDR1 and CDR2: SGHKS, YYEKEE (reference sequence). V was trimmed by 4 bases and J by 7 bases, leaving 11 bases between them. The CDR3 reads CASSETSGGELFF. CDR3 in DNA: TGTGCCAGCAGCGAGACCTCGGGCGGGGAGCTGTTTTTT.

This clone showed up just a few times. The chain links TRBV15 to TRBJ1-5; D ambiguous. Germline V gene lookup returns CDR1 LNHNV and CDR2 YYDKDF (reference sequence). The CDR3 is made up of 14 amino acids. V lost 2 bases, J lost 9 bases, and 14 bases lay in between. The CDR3 nucleotides read TGTGCCACCAGCAGACCGGACGGGAGCGGGCCCCAGCATTTT. It codes for CATSRPDGSGPQHF. Combining the CDR3 with reference TRBV15 and TRBJ1-5 gives the whole variable domain DAMVIQNPRYQVTQFGKPVTLSCSQTLNHNVMYWYQQKSSQAPKLLFHYYDKDFNNEADTPDNFQSRRPNTSFCFLDIRSPGLGDTAMYLCATSRPDGSGPQHFGDGTRLSIL.

The rearrangement links TRBV28 to TRBJ1-6; 10 bases agree with TRBD1. V trimming: 7 bases; J trimming: 7 bases; junction bases outside the gene matches: 13. This CDR3 is 17 amino acids long. Germline V gene lookup returns CDR1 MDHEN and CDR2 SYDVKM. DNA for the CDR3: TGTGCCAGCATGCCCGGGACAGGGGCCACTTCCAATTCACCCCTCCACTTT. This encodes CASMPGTGATSNSPLHF.

In regard to this clone: This sample also contains other DNA sequences that code for the same CDR3. J is TRBJ1-5 and V is TRBV4-1; 7 bases align to TRBD1. The trim removed 1 base at V and 0 bases at J, leaving 3 bases unmatched. The V gene's germline CDR1 is MGHRA and CDR2 YSYEKL. The CDR3 extends over 16 amino acids. CDR3 in DNA: TGCGCCAGCAGCCAAGGGACAGGTGGTAGCAATCAGCCCCAGCATTTT. Protein: CASSQGTGGSNQPQHF.

The chain links TRBV19 to TRBJ1-5; D perhaps matches TRBD1 (6 bases). The V gene lost 4 bases and the J gene lost 5 bases, with 15 bases spanning the gap. Looked up from germline, CDR1 is LNHDA and CDR2 is SQIVND (reference sequence). This CDR3 contains 15 residues. The CDR3 region has the DNA TGTGCCAGTAGTACGGGAAGGGGGGGACATCAGCCCCAGCATTTT. Translated: CASSTGRGGHQPQHF. Drawing the rest from reference TRBV19 and TRBJ1-5, the complete variable domain is DGGITQSPKYLFRKEGQNVTLSCEQNLNHDAMYWYRQDPGQGLRLIYYSQIVNDFQKGDIAEGYSVSREKKESFPLTVTSAQKNPTAFYLCASSTGRGGHQPQHFGDGTRLSIL.

The V and J genes are TRBV19 and TRBJ1-1; a possible D gene is TRBD1 (6 bases). The germline gives CDR1 LNHDA, CDR2 SQIVND (reference sequence). This CDR3 spans 14 amino acids. The V end lost 5 bases, the J end lost 7 bases, and 17 bases lay between the germline ends. The CDR3 DNA reads TGTGCCAGTAGTGACTGGGGGGGGCCCGTTGAAGCTTTCTTT. Its protein is CASSDWGGPVEAFF.

In this sample, this clone turned up once. The chain recombines TRBV5-8 with TRBJ1-4; 7 positions agree with TRBD1. Trimming removed 4 bases from V and 4 bases from J; junction bases left unmatched: 4. This CDR3 contains 14 residues. Germline V lookup: CDR1 SGHTS, CDR2 YDEGEE. The CDR3 DNA follows: TGTGCCAGCAGCCACGGGACAGTTAATGAAAAACTGTTTTTT. It codes for CASSHGTVNEKLFF.

In this sample, this clone turned up once. The CDR3 coding sequence is TGTGCCTGGGGGCACGGGGAAAGTCAGCCCCAGCATTTT. Its translation: CAWGHGESQPQHF. The chain links TRBV30 to TRBJ1-5; no definite D call. V lost 5 bases and J 6 bases, leaving 14 bases between the germline ends. The germline V gene has CDR1 GTSNPN and CDR2 SVGIG (reference sequence). The CDR3 runs 13 residues.

In DNA form, the CDR3 reads TGTGCCAGCAGTGGGGACAGGGGGCGGCCGCAGCCCCAGCATTTT. It codes for CASSGDRGRPQPQHF. The V and J genes are TRBV2 and TRBJ1-5; TRBD1 agrees at 12 bases. The V and J ends lost 4 bases and 7 bases, in that order; junction bases with no gene match: 5. CDR3 length: 15 amino acids. Germline V gene data show CDR1 as SNHLY and CDR2 as FYNNEI.

This rearrangement joins TRBV3-1 (or the pseudogene TRBV3-2) to TRBJ1-2; no definite D call. The CDR3 length is 11 residues. Germline V CDR1 and CDR2: LGHDT, YNNKEL (reference sequence). Deletions cut 2 bases from V and 10 bases from J, with 8 bases between. The DNA of the CDR3 is TGTGCCAGCAGCCAAATGTTCTCCTACACCTTC. Translated, it gives CASSQMFSYTF.

The V call is TRBV29-1, the J call TRBJ2-5; possibly TRBD2 for D (6 bases). The V gene's germline CDR1 is SQVTM and CDR2 ANQGSEA. Trimming shortened V by 8 bases and J by 7 bases, and 20 bases separated the two germline ends. The CDR3 is 13 amino acids. As DNA, the CDR3 is TGCAGCTTCTGCAGGGACTTACGGGGGACCCAGTACTTC. It codes for CSFCRDLRGTQYF.

The chain employs TRBV6-5 and TRBJ1-5, with D possibly being TRBD1 (5 bases). The germline V gene has CDR1 MNHEY and CDR2 SVGAGI. The length of the CDR3 is 16 residues. The ends were cut back, 0 bases at V and 4 bases at J, with 13 bases in the middle. The CDR3 bases are TGTGCCAGCAGTTACTCGCGATGGACACCAAATCAGCCCCAGCATTTT. It encodes CASSYSRWTPNQPQHF.

The chain joins TRBV28 to TRBJ2-5; 7 nucleotides agree with TRBD1. The trim removed 5 bases at V and 1 base at J, leaving 4 bases unmatched. CDR1 is MDHEN, CDR2 SYDVKM, per germline. The CDR3 extends over 14 amino acids. The CDR3 sequence: CASSRTGVQETQYF. The CDR3 DNA reads TGTGCCAGCAGTCGCACAGGGGTCCAAGAGACCCAGTACTTC.

This chain joins TRBV5-4 and TRBJ1-6, with D perhaps matching TRBD1 (6 bases). The length of the CDR3 is 16 residues. Germline V lookup: CDR1 SGHNT, CDR2 YYREEE (reference sequence). V lost 5 bases and J lost 6, with 18 bases in between. The CDR3 is CASRRGGGRINSPLHF. CDR3 in DNA: TGTGCCAGCAGGAGAGGGGGTGGCAGGATTAATTCACCCCTCCACTTT.

This clone is a singleton in its sample. The chain links TRBV27 to TRBJ2-5; TRBD1 matches at 8 bases. The CDR3 runs 14 residues. Losses at the gene ends were 5 bases for V and 4 bases for J; bases not matched to a gene: 6. CDR1 is MNHEY, CDR2 SMNVEV, per germline (reference sequence). CDR3 bases: TGTGCCAGCAGTCCAGCAGGGGGCAGAGAGACCCAGTACTTC. Translation: CASSPAGGRETQYF.

DNA of the CDR3: TGTGCCAGCAGCGTAGAAGCAGGAATGAATCAGCCCCAGCATTTT. Encoded protein: CASSVEAGMNQPQHF. This sequence joins TRBV9 and TRBJ1-5; no firm D call. CDR1 is SGDLS, CDR2 YYNGEE, per germline. Trimming removed 0 bases at V and 4 bases at J, with 11 bases between. CDR3 length equals 15 residues.

This chain joins TRBV4-1 and TRBJ1-5; tentative D call: TRBD1 (6 bases). Trimming shortened V by 4 bases and J by 1 base, and 20 bases separated the two germline ends. This CDR3 region has 18 residues. Germline-derived CDR1 and CDR2 are MGHRA and YSYEKL. CDR3 DNA: TGCGCCAGCAGCCGGGCTTTCAGGGGCGGGGGGAGCAATCAGCCCCAGCATTTT. It is translated as CASSRAFRGGGSNQPQHF.

The chain has TRBV2 and TRBJ2-7; D possibly corresponds to TRBD1 (6 bases). The CDR3 extends over 13 amino acids. V dropped 4 bases and J dropped 6 bases, with 13 bases sitting between them. CDR1 is SNHLY, CDR2 FYNNEI, per germline. The CDR3 spells CASSGTASGEQYF. CDR3 nucleotide sequence: TGTGCCAGCAGTGGGACAGCCTCTGGCGAGCAGTACTTC. Drawing the rest from reference TRBV2 and TRBJ2-7, the complete variable domain is EPEVTQTPSHQVTQMGQEVILRCVPISNHLYFYWYRQILGQKVEFLVSFYNNEISEKSEIFDDQFSVERPDGSNFTLKIRSTKLEDSAMYFCASSGTASGEQYFGPGTRLTVT.

This clone was detected once. The chain couples TRBV7-9 to TRBJ1-1; 10 bases align to TRBD1. CDR1 is SEHNR and CDR2 is FQNEAQ in the germline V gene (reference sequence). Losses at the gene ends were 3 bases for V and 4 bases for J; bases not matched to a gene: 5. CDR3 length: 15 residues. The CDR3 DNA reads as TGTGCCAGCAGCTTCCCACGGACAGGGGGCACTGAAGCTTTCTTT. Translating it yields CASSFPRTGGTEAFF.

The rearrangement uses TRBV7-2 and TRBJ2-1; 10 bases line up with TRBD1. V lost 5 bases to trimming and J lost 8 bases; unmatched junction nucleotides: 12. The CDR3 is 16 amino acids. Germline V gene sequence: CDR1 SGHTA, CDR2 FQGNSA. CDR3 coding DNA: TGTGCCAGCAGCGACAGGGACAGGGGACCTATTGATGAGCAGTTCTTC. Its translation is CASSDRDRGPIDEQFF.

The chain employs TRBV7-2 and TRBJ1-1; 8 nucleotides align to TRBD1. The germline V gene has CDR1 SGHTA and CDR2 FQGNSA. The CDR3 has 13 amino acids. Trimming at V came to 6 bases and at J to 5 bases, leaving 5 bases not matched to a gene. CDR3 protein: CASRNRQGTEAFF. CDR3 in DNA: TGTGCCAGCAGAAATCGACAGGGGACTGAAGCTTTCTTT.

The chain combines TRBV20-1 with TRBJ1-2, with D possibly being TRBD1 (5 bases). Trimming took off 3 bases at V and 3 bases at J, with 11 bases between the two ends. This CDR3 is 13 amino acids long. Germline-derived CDR1 and CDR2 are DFQATT and SNEGSKA (reference sequence). The CDR3 DNA is TGCAGTGCTAGTCGACAGTTAGACTATGGCTACACCTTC. Translation: CSASRQLDYGYTF.

This chain links TRBV11-3 with TRBJ2-3; 9 bases are a match to TRBD2. Trimming cost V 1 base and J 4 bases; bases outside gene matches: 3. CDR1 and CDR2 (germline): SGHNT, YENEEA. This CDR3 comprises 15 residues. The CDR3: CASSLASGAADTQYF. The CDR3 coding sequence is TGTGCCAGCAGCTTAGCTAGCGGGGCCGCAGATACGCAGTATTTT.